This T cell receptor beta chain was obtained from a study of T cells after yellow fever vaccination. Synthesis of TCR cDNA relied on 5'RACE template switching, which attached a universal primer site and UMIs. TCRdb reprocessed the 5' RACE reads via MiXCR and lists one record per CDR3 protein. The sample consists of 50,000 to 60,000 distinct CDR3 sequences, more than 6.5% of them appearing once. Regarding the study as a whole: Compared with primary, the secondary response was weaker and peaked at day 5, not 15. Within FACS-sorted repertoires, abundant clonotypes contaminating from the bulk population could be present. Most clones from primary vaccination resurfaced after the booster (around 97% CD4, less than 90% CD8).

This clonotype was counted between two and nine times. The sequence derives from a man aged 18 to 30 who received the YFV17D yellow fever vaccine. The sample here was CD8+ T cells not binding an NS4B(214-222) dextramer, sorted from PBMCs, taken about 41 days after the first yellow fever vaccination.

For the CDR3, the DNA is TGCAGTGCTAGTCTGGGGACGGCGGGGGAGCTGTTTTTT. It encodes CSASLGTAGELFF. The V and J genes are TRBV20-1 and TRBJ2-2; D could derive from TRBD1 or TRBD2 (5 bases each). Germline lookup yields CDR1 DFQATT and CDR2 SNEGSKA (reference sequence). With 3 bases removed from V and 8 bases from J, the gap between germline ends came to 13 bases. There are 13 residues in the CDR3.